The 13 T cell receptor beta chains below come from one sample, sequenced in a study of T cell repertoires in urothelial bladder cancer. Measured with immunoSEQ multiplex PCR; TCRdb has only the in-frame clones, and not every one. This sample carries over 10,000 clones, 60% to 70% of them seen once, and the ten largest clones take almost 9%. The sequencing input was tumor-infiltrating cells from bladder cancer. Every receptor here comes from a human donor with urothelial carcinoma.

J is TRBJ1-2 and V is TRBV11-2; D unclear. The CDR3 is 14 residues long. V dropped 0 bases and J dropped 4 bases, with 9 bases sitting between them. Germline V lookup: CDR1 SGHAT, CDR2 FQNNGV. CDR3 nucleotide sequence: TGTGCCAGCAGCTTAGAGGCAGGACGCTATGGCTACACCTTC. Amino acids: CASSLEAGRYGYTF.

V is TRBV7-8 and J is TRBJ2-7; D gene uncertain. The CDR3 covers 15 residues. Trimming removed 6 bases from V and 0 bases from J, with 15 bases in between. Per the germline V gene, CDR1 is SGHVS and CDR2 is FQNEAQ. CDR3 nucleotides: TGTGCCAGCAGGCTTCACGTAAGAGGCTCCTACGAGCAGTACTTC. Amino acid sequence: CASRLHVRGSYEQYF.

The CDR3 loop reads CAWSPGTGAGEQYF. The CDR3 region has the DNA TGTGCCTGGAGCCCCGGGACAGGGGCGGGCGAGCAGTACTTC. The chain couples TRBV30 to TRBJ2-7, with 10 positions matching TRBD1. Germline CDR1 is GTSNPN and CDR2 is SVGIG (reference sequence). The V and J ends lost 3 bases and 6 bases, in that order; junction bases with no gene match: 8. CDR3 size: 14 residues.

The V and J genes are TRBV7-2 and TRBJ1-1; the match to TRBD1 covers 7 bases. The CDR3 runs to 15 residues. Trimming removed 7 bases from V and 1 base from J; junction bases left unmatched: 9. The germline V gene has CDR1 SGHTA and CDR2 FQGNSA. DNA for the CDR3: TGTGCCAGCATCCTAAACAGGGGAACGAACACTGAAGCTTTCTTT. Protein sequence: CASILNRGTNTEAFF.

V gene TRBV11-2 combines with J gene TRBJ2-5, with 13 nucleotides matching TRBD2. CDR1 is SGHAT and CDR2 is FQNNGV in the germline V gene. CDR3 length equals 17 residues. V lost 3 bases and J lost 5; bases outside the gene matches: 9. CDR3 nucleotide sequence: TGTGCCAGCAGCTTGGACGTACTAGCGGGGGGGCGGGAGACCCAGTACTTC. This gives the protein CASSLDVLAGGRETQYF.

CDR3 loop: CASRPTGVGGYTF. In nucleotides, the CDR3 is TGTGCCAGCAGACCGACAGGGGTCGGAGGCTACACCTTC. The J gene is TRBJ1-2, the V gene TRBV21-1; the D call of TRBD1 is as the table states it, not checked on the DNA. TRBV21-1 is designated a pseudogene. This CDR3 is built from 13 residues.

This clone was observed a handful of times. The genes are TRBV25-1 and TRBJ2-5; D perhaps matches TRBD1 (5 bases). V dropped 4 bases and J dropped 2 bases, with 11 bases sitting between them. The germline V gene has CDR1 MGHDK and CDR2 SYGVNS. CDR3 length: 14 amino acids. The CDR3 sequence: CASSAGISQETQYF. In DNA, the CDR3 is TGTGCCAGCAGTGCAGGGATTTCGCAAGAGACCCAGTACTTC.

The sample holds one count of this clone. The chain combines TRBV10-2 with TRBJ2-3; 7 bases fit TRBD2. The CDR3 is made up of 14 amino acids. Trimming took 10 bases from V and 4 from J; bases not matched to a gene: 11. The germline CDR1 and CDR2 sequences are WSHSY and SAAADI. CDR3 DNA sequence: TGCGCCACCATATCCTCGGGGGGAGCAGATACGCAGTATTTT. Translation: CATISSGGADTQYF.

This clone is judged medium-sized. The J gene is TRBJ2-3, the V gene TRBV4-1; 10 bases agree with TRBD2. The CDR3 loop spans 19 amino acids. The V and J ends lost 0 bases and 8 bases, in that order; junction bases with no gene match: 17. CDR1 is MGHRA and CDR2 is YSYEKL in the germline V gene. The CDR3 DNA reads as TGCGCCAGCAGCCAAGACCCAAGGGCTAGCGGGGGAGCCGTTACTACGCAGTATTTT. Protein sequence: CASSQDPRASGGAVTTQYF.

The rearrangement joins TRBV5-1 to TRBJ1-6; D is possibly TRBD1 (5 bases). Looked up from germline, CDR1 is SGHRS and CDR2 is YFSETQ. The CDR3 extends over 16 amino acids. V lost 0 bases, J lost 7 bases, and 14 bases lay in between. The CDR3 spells CASSLGREGRNSPLHF. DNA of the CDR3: TGCGCCAGCAGCTTGGGGAGGGAGGGGAGAAATTCACCCCTCCACTTT.

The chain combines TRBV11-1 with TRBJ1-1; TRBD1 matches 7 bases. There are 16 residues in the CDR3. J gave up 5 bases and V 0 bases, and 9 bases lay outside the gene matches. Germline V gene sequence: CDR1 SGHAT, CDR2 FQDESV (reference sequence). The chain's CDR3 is CASSLARQGTRTEAFF. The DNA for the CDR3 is TGTGCCAGCAGCTTAGCGCGACAGGGTACGAGGACTGAAGCTTTCTTT.

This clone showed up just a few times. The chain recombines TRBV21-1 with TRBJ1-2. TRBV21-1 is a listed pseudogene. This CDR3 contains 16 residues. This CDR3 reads CASSKDPPVANYGYTF. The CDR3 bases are TGTGCCAGCAGCAAAGACCCCCCCGTCGCCAACTATGGCTACACCTTC.

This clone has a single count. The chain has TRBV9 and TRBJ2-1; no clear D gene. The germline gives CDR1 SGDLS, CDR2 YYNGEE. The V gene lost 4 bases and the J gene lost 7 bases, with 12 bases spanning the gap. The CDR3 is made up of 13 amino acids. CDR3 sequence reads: CASSPQAGNEQFF. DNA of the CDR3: TGTGCCAGCAGCCCTCAGGCCGGGAATGAGCAGTTCTTC.